The 9 T cell receptor beta chains given below trace back to one sample, sequenced in a study of Graves' ophthalmopathy and Graves' hyperthyroidism. Amplification targeted the TCR beta CDR3 regions, with RNA transcripts as the source material. HTBI primers primed a first-round RT-PCR, and a second-round multiplex PCR followed. TCRdb redid the calling of the multiplex PCR reads with MiXCR, one entry per CDR3 protein. The sample lists 200,000 to 250,000 distinct CDR3 sequences, around a fifth occurring once. Input material: peripheral blood. These receptors all stem from a woman aged 50 to 65 with Graves' ophthalmopathy.

This clonotype occurred a few times. A much larger clone lies a single base off, so this may be a read error. The chain carries TRBV19 and TRBJ2-7, with D perhaps TRBD2 (5 bases). CDR3 length: 15 amino acids. Germline V gives CDR1 LNHDA, CDR2 SQIVND (reference sequence). Trimming cost V 5 bases and J 4 bases, with 18 bases left between them. The CDR3 protein is CASSPGVRGPYEQYF. The CDR3 DNA sequence: TGTGCCAGTAGTCCCGGGGTCCGAGGGCCATACGAGCAGTACTTC.

There are many counts of this clonotype. The chain is built from TRBV12-3 or TRBV12-4 and TRBJ2-7; 7 nucleotides align to TRBD1. V lost 2 bases to trimming and J lost 4 bases; unmatched junction nucleotides: 5. The CDR3 covers 14 residues. CDR3 in DNA: TGTGCCAGCAGTTTACTGACAGGGAGTTACGAGCAGTACTTC. This gives the protein CASSLLTGSYEQYF.

The chain uses TRBV27 and TRBJ2-7; possible D gene TRBD2, 6 bases. The CDR3 runs to 14 residues. Germline CDR1 is MNHEY and CDR2 is SMNVEV (reference sequence). With 5 bases removed from V and 9 bases from J, the gap between germline ends came to 20 bases. The chain's CDR3 is CASSTGTGGIGQYF. The CDR3, as DNA: TGTGCCAGCAGTACCGGGACTGGAGGGATTGGGCAGTACTTC.

This chain connects TRBV29-1 to TRBJ2-2; TRBD1 aligns across 9 bases. J gave up 6 bases and V 2 bases, and 7 bases lay outside the gene matches. Germline lookup yields CDR1 SQVTM and CDR2 ANQGSEA. The CDR3 extends over 15 amino acids. This CDR3 reads CSVEKVGQGPGELFF. The CDR3 DNA is TGCAGCGTTGAAAAGGTTGGACAGGGGCCCGGGGAGCTGTTTTTT.

This clonotype appeared a single time. It may be a read error: a sequence one base away is much more abundant. The chain is built from TRBV7-9 and TRBJ2-7; tentatively, D is TRBD2 (6 bases). Trimming shortened V by 5 bases and J by 5 bases, and 13 bases separated the two germline ends. CDR1 is SEHNR, CDR2 FQNEAQ, per germline (reference sequence). The CDR3 length is 13 residues. CDR3 coding DNA: TGTGCCAGCAGCCCCGAGGCGGGACACGAGCAGTACTTC. Protein: CASSPEAGHEQYF.

This clonotype was observed a handful of times. The chain is built from TRBV30 and TRBJ1-5, with 8 nucleotides matching TRBD1. The ends lost 2 bases at V and 3 bases at J; junction bases unmatched: 6. The CDR3 length is 15 residues. Germline assignment: CDR1 GTSNPN and CDR2 SVGIG (reference sequence). The CDR3 nucleotides read TGTGCCTGGAGTTTCGGGACAGGCCACAATCAGCCCCAGCATTTT. Protein: CAWSFGTGHNQPQHF. Variable domain in full (rest from reference TRBV30 and TRBJ1-5): SQTIHQWPATLVQPVGSPLSLECTVEGTSNPNLYWYRQAAGRGLQLLFYSVGIGQISSEVPQNLSASRPQDRQFILSSKKLLLSDSGFYLCAWSFGTGHNQPQHFGDGTRLSIL.

The table lists this clonotype with many counts. The chain joins TRBV28 to TRBJ2-7; possibly TRBD1 or TRBD2 for D (5 bases each). V was cut by 4 bases and J by 2 bases, with 12 bases left in between. The CDR3 extends over 14 amino acids. CDR1 and CDR2 (germline): MDHEN, SYDVKM. Written as DNA, the CDR3 is TGTGCCAGCAGTTCCACGGGGCGAACCTACGAGCAGTACTTC. Its protein product is CASSSTGRTYEQYF.

This clonotype was counted between two and nine times. A read error may account for a junction end that differs from germline. This chain connects TRBV24-1 to TRBJ2-2; 10 nucleotides agree with TRBD2. The CDR3 is made up of 15 amino acids. CDR1 and CDR2 (germline): KGHDR, SFDVKD. The chain's CDR3 is CASSYTQGLAGELFF. CDR3 bases: TGTGCCAGCAGTTACACCCAGGGACTAGCGGGGGAGCTGTTTTTT.

This clonotype was detected many times. This rearrangement joins TRBV7-9 to TRBJ2-7; 13 bases align to TRBD2. Germline loops: CDR1 SEHNR, CDR2 FQNEAQ (reference sequence). There are 15 residues in the CDR3. With V trimmed by 5 bases and J by 5 bases, 6 bases remained unmatched. In nucleotides, the CDR3 is TGTGCCAGCAGCGCCGGGACTAGCGGGATAGACGAGCAGTACTTC. Protein sequence: CASSAGTSGIDEQYF. Variable domain in full (rest from reference TRBV7-9 and TRBJ2-7): DTGVSQNPRHKITKRGQNVTFRCDPISEHNRLYWYRQTLGQGPEFLTYFQNEAQLEKSRLLSDRFSAERPKGSFSTLEIQRTEQGDSAMYLCASSAGTSGIDEQYFGPGTRLTVT.